This T cell receptor (beta chain) appears in the sequencing data of a study of CD8 T cells in ankylosing spondylitis (dated by TCRdb to 2016 to 2017). Regarding the study in general: The study profiled T cell receptor beta repertoires in healthy donors and ankylosing spondylitis patients to find disease-linked TCR variants. The full study cohort comprised around 25 ankylosing spondylitis patients and approximately 100 healthy donors. Peripheral blood was sampled, and synovial fluid was additionally collected from ankylosing spondylitis patients. Points the paper makes about the study in general: In peripheral blood, the disease-linked clones were found at relatively low frequencies and had a CD8+ phenotype. Some motif variants had previously been reported in the synovial fluid and blood of reactive arthritis patients, which suggests shared mechanisms of disease initiation. The disease-linked clones were reported as significantly enriched in matched synovial fluid samples from ankylosing spondylitis patients. Blood from ankylosing spondylitis patients appeared to be characterized by a TCR beta motif composed of 7 to 9 highly homologous amino acid variants.

V is reduced by 4 bases and J by 8 bases, leaving a spacing of 14 bases between them. The germline V gene (reference sequence) supplies CDR1 DFQATT and CDR2 SNEGSKA. CDR3 length: 13 amino acids, cysteine to phenylalanine. The sequence is cut down to CDR3 DNA, 39 bases in frame from base 1. A note on this clonotype: Its antigen target is currently unknown. This may stem from a read error, because a much larger clone lies one nucleotide away.

Sequencing relied on an Illumina HiSeq 2500. Quantitative 5'-RACE with molecular barcodes was used to prepare TCR beta libraries. As for the authors' bioinformatics: A new computational method, built on a probabilistic model of VDJ rearrangement, was used to identify disease-linked TCR variants. The public reads were reprocessed in TCRdb via fastp at Q25 and MiXCR, keeping in-frame beta chains. Entries are consolidated by CDR3 protein sequence, retaining the most common genes and DNA. TCRdb assigned the V and J calls; the authors' analysis was not used. For this sample the table gives 200,000 to 250,000 distinct CDR3 sequences, of which more than 9% were detected only once. The ten largest clones add up to around a fifth of the sample.

The chain is made from TRBV20-1 and TRBJ1-4; the D gene identity is not certain. Sequencing used blood, either unsorted or a sorted T cell fraction (not recorded which). The clonotype comes from a male donor with ankylosing spondylitis or in good health (not recorded which). The CDR3 reads as follows: CSAKTGRGEKLFF. The nucleotide sequence is TGCAGTGCTAAGACCGGAAGAGGGGAAAAACTGTTTTTT.